The sequence of this T cell receptor beta chain was determined in a study of T cells of healthy individuals. At least ten counts were recorded for this clonotype. TCRdb used MiXCR to reprocess the 5' RACE reads, holding one entry per CDR3 protein. The profile shows tens of thousands of distinct CDR3 sequences, around 15% of them singletons. The CDR3 extends over 14 amino acids. Germline V gene data show CDR1 as DFQATT and CDR2 as SNEGSKA (reference sequence). V was cut by 2 bases and J by 2 bases, with 11 bases left in between. The V call is TRBV20-1, the J call TRBJ2-3, with D unresolved. The receptor was isolated from a human donor in good health. Here the CDR3 DNA reads TGCAGTGCTAGACTTGAACCCCCCACAGATACGCAGTATTTT. As protein: CSARLEPPTDTQYF.